The 27 T cell receptor beta chains in this list originate from one sample, sequenced in a study of T cell clonality in common variable immunodeficiency. The repertoire was sequenced with immunoSEQ multiplex PCR; TCRdb's copy has only in-frame clones and lacks some. The sample yields roughly 70,000 clones, without any singletons. The sample taken for sequencing was peripheral blood mononuclear cells. These receptor sequences come from a person between 18 and 75 years old in good health.

This clone was counted at least ten times. Read sequence stops 3 residues before the CDR3 end, and the germline J gene provides the missing end. The chain couples TRBV11-2 to TRBJ2-1, with 10 nucleotides matching TRBD2. V lost 3 bases to trimming and J lost 6 bases; unmatched junction nucleotides: 5. Per germline, CDR1 SGHAT and CDR2 FQNNGV. This CDR3 is 15 amino acids long. The covered CDR3 bases are TGTGCCAGCAGCTTGAGCGGGGGGGCCTCCAATGAG. Translated, it gives CASSLSGGASNE. The full CDR3 sequence reads CASSLSGGASNEQFF.

Many counts were recorded for this clone. The missing CDR3 end, 3 residues past where the read stops, is filled in from the germline J gene. The rearrangement uses TRBV9 and TRBJ2-2, with a weak D call TRBD1 (6 bases). In germline, CDR1 is SGDLS, CDR2 YYNGEE. The CDR3 totals 14 residues. The V and J ends lost 2 bases and 6 bases respectively, with 11 bases between them. CDR3 protein: CASSVGTGSGELFF. Incomplete CDR3 DNA: TGTGCCAGCAGCGTGGGCACAGGGTCCGGGGAG.

This clone came up many times. With the read ending 3 residues before the CDR3 end, the germline J gene is used to fill in that end. This rearrangement joins TRBV7-3 to TRBJ2-2, with D maybe TRBD2 (6 bases). Germline assignment: CDR1 SGHTA and CDR2 FQGTGA. This CDR3 has 16 amino acids. The germline V and J ends were trimmed by 0 bases and 1 base, with 9 bases remaining between them. CDR3 sequence: CASSLTSGMNTGELFF. Partial CDR3 DNA: TGTGCCAGCAGCTTAACTAGCGGAATGAACACCGGGGAG.

This clone was seen repeatedly, ten times or more. The CDR3 end falls 3 residues outside the read, so it is completed with the germline J gene. V and J are TRBV2 and TRBJ1-1; D perhaps matches TRBD1 (5 bases). Germline CDR1 reads SNHLY; CDR2 reads FYNNEI. V gave up 4 bases and J gave up 1 base, with 7 bases separating them. This CDR3 region has 13 residues. CDR3 loop: CASSGDRNTEAFF. CDR3 DNA, as far as it was read: TGTGCCAGCAGTGGTGACAGGAACACTGAA. Combining the CDR3 with reference TRBV2 and TRBJ1-1 gives the whole variable domain EPEVTQTPSHQVTQMGQEVILRCVPISNHLYFYWYRQILGQKVEFLVSFYNNEISEKSEIFDDQFSVERPDGSNFTLKIRSTKLEDSAMYFCASSGDRNTEAFFGQGTRLTVV.

This clone was picked up many times. The CDR3 DNA, read in part, is TGTGCCAGCAGTGAAGCGCTTCTGGGACAGGGTTCCCACGAG. Encoded protein: CASSEALLGQGSHE. The CDR3 in full is CASSEALLGQGSHEQYF. V gene TRBV6-1 combines with J gene TRBJ2-7; the match to TRBD1 covers 9 bases. The read is 3 residues too short to cover the CDR3 end, so that end is filled in from the germline J gene. V shed 0 bases and J 5 bases; nucleotides not matched to a gene: 11. CDR3 size: 17 residues. Germline CDR1 and CDR2: MNHNS and SASEGT.

At least ten counts were recorded for this clone. The CDR3 end falls 3 residues outside the read, so it is completed with the germline J gene. The chain is built from TRBV30 and TRBJ1-2; TRBD1 is a possible D gene (5 bases). Per the germline V gene, CDR1 is GTSNPN and CDR2 is SVGIG (reference sequence). The CDR3 spans 14 residues. Trimming pared 1 base from V and 3 bases from J, leaving 12 bases between. Here the CDR3 reads CAWSEAGWDYGYTF. The CDR3 bases that were read are TGTGCCTGGAGTGAGGCAGGGTGGGACTATGGC.

This clone was seen ten or more times. The read terminates 3 residues before the CDR3 end, so the remaining end is supplied by the germline J gene. The chain employs TRBV30 and TRBJ1-6, with 9 bases identical to TRBD1. Per the germline V gene, CDR1 is GTSNPN and CDR2 is SVGIG (reference sequence). J lost 9 bases, V lost 5 bases, and 8 bases had no gene match. The CDR3 has 14 amino acids. The CDR3 loop is CAWDLWDRASPLHF. The CDR3 DNA, read in part, is TGTGCCTGGGATTTGTGGGACAGGGCTTCACCC.

This clone was recorded at least ten times. The CDR3 end falls 3 residues outside the read, so it is completed with the germline J gene. The V call is TRBV7-9, the J call TRBJ2-5; the match to TRBD1 covers 8 bases. Germline lookup yields CDR1 SEHNR and CDR2 FQNEAQ (reference sequence). CDR3 length: 14 amino acids. J gave up 4 bases and V 5 bases, and 6 bases lay outside the gene matches. The CDR3 bases that were read are TGTGCCAGCAGCCTGACAGGGGCCGGAGAGACC. It yields the protein CASSLTGAGET. The whole CDR3 reads CASSLTGAGETQYF.

The table lists this clone with many counts. The read terminates 3 residues ahead of where the CDR3 ends, so the germline J gene completes it. This rearrangement joins TRBV19 to TRBJ2-1; a possible D gene is TRBD2 (5 bases). Looked up from germline, CDR1 is LNHDA and CDR2 is SQIVND (reference sequence). Trimming pared 8 bases from V and 5 bases from J, leaving 13 bases between. CDR3 length: 13 residues. The covered CDR3 bases are TGTGCCAGTCGTTGGACGGGGAACAATGAG. It is translated as CASRWTGNNE. The entire CDR3 protein reads CASRWTGNNEQFF.

Many counts were recorded for this clone. The read ends 3 residues shy of where the CDR3 ends; the end is completed using the germline J gene. The chain joins TRBV4-1 to TRBJ2-1, with D unresolved. Trimming removed 0 bases from V and 6 bases from J, with 12 bases in between. CDR1 and CDR2 (germline): MGHRA, YSYEKL. The CDR3 length is 15 residues. The sequenced CDR3 bases are TGCGCCAGCAGCCAAGAAAGTCCCCGGGTCAATGAG. Protein product: CASSQESPRVNE. The whole CDR3 protein reads CASSQESPRVNEQFF.

This clone was seen at least ten times. The read terminates 3 residues before the CDR3 end, so the remaining end is supplied by the germline J gene. This chain uses TRBV5-1 with TRBJ1-1; 7 bases map to TRBD1. With 4 bases clipped from V and 2 bases from J, the junction kept 8 bases outside the gene matches. CDR3 length: 15 residues. The germline V gene encodes CDR1 SGHRS and CDR2 YFSETQ. This CDR3 is CASSRTGGLNTEAFF. The covered CDR3 bases are TGCGCCAGCAGCCGGACAGGAGGGTTAAACACTGAA.

This clone was recorded many times. The DNA ends 3 residues before the CDR3 does, and the rest of the CDR3 is filled in from the germline J gene. This chain links TRBV5-1 with TRBJ2-3; TRBD2 matches 11 bases. CDR1 and CDR2 (germline): SGHRS, YFSETQ. The CDR3 consists of 14 residues. Trimming took 5 bases from V and 2 from J; bases not matched to a gene: 1. The CDR3 here is CASRLAGATDTQYF. CDR3 DNA (partial): TGCGCCAGCAGACTAGCGGGGGCCACAGATACG.

This clone was seen ten or more times. The read finishes 3 residues shy of the CDR3 end, and the germline J gene is used to complete it. The rearrangement uses TRBV19 and TRBJ2-2; D uncertain. This CDR3 is 15 amino acids long. CDR1 LNHDA and CDR2 SQIVND come from the germline V gene (reference sequence). V lost 4 bases to trimming and J lost 0 bases, with 9 bases between them. This chain's CDR3 is CASSTGLANTGELFF. CDR3 DNA (partial): TGTGCCAGTAGTACCGGGTTGGCGAACACCGGGGAG.

At least ten counts were recorded for this clone. The CDR3 loop reads CASSETSGLYNEQFF. The part of the CDR3 DNA that was read is TGTGCCAGCAGCGAAACTAGCGGACTGTACAATGAG. The chain recombines TRBV2 with TRBJ2-1, with 8 bases fitting TRBD2. Read coverage stops 3 residues before the CDR3 terminus; the germline J gene supplies the remainder. Germline loops: CDR1 SNHLY, CDR2 FYNNEI. The J segment lost 4 bases and the V segment lost 6 bases, leaving 8 bases of the junction unmatched. The CDR3 loop spans 15 amino acids.

This clone has at least ten counts. The read terminates 3 residues before the CDR3 end, so the remaining end is supplied by the germline J gene. This chain uses TRBV5-1 with TRBJ2-2, with D maybe TRBD2 (7 bases). Germline values: CDR1 SGHRS, CDR2 YFSETQ. V was pared by 0 bases and J by 3 bases, with 18 bases between. The CDR3 consists of 18 residues. The CDR3 here is CASSLGRRGAIDTGELFF. The covered CDR3 bases are TGCGCCAGCAGCTTGGGGCGACGGGGGGCTATAGACACCGGGGAG.

This clone was observed many times. The read ends 3 residues early relative to the CDR3; the germline J gene fills the gap. The chain recombines TRBV12-3 or TRBV12-4 with TRBJ2-3; 8 bases line up with TRBD1. The CDR3 runs to 15 residues. V lost 5 bases and J lost 3; bases outside the gene matches: 7. The sequenced CDR3 bases are TGTGCCAGCAGTCGACGGACAGGGTTTACAGATACG. Protein product: CASSRRTGFTDT. The whole CDR3 sequence is CASSRRTGFTDTQYF.

This clone occurred many times. The CDR3: CASSARQGTSLETQYF. Partial CDR3 DNA: TGTGCCAGCAGCGCACGACAGGGGACGTCTTTAGAGACC. This chain links TRBV7-8 with TRBJ2-5; 8 nucleotides agree with TRBD1. The missing CDR3 end, 3 residues past where the read stops, is filled in from the germline J gene. Germline trimming cut 5 bases from V and 4 bases from J; bases unmatched to any gene: 12. Germline loops: CDR1 SGHVS, CDR2 FQNEAQ. The CDR3 length is 16 residues.

This clone showed up many times. Read data end 3 residues before the CDR3 end; the end is taken from the germline J gene. This rearrangement joins TRBV20-1 to TRBJ1-4; the D is unclear. The germline gives CDR1 DFQATT, CDR2 SNEGSKA (reference sequence). This CDR3 comprises 10 residues. CDR3 protein: CSAFSGELFF. The covered CDR3 bases are TGCAGTGCCTTCTCCGGGGAA.

This clone was picked up many times. This chain's CDR3 is CSVSDRNYGYTF. Incomplete CDR3 DNA: TGCAGTGTGTCTGACAGGAACTATGGC. The gene calls are TRBV20-1 and TRBJ1-2, with D possibly being TRBD1 (6 bases). The CDR3 end is not reached by the read, which stops 3 residues before it; the germline J gene fills it in. The CDR3 consists of 12 residues. From germline, CDR1 is DFQATT and CDR2 SNEGSKA (reference sequence). V was clipped by 7 bases and J by 2 bases, with 11 bases between them.

This clone appeared many times. The DNA ends 3 residues before the CDR3 does, and the rest of the CDR3 is filled in from the germline J gene. J is TRBJ2-2 and V is TRBV12-5, with 14 positions matching TRBD2. The CDR3 covers 20 residues. Germline-derived CDR1 and CDR2 are LGHNT and FRNRAP. Trimming removed 6 bases from V and 1 base from J; junction bases left unmatched: 13. The sequenced part of the CDR3 DNA is TGTGCTAGTGGCCCTCACCGACTAGCGGGGGGGCCAGGGAACACCGGGGAG. Its translation is CASGPHRLAGGPGNTGE. The CDR3 as a whole reads CASGPHRLAGGPGNTGELFF. The full variable domain, completed using reference TRBV12-5 and TRBJ2-2, is DARVTQTPRHKVTEMGQEVTMRCQPILGHNTVFWYRQTMMQGLELLAYFRNRAPLDDSGMPKDRFSAEMPDATLATLKIQPSEPRDSAVYFCASGPHRLAGGPGNTGELFFGEGSRLTVL.

This clone was recorded many times. The read terminates 3 residues ahead of where the CDR3 ends, so the germline J gene completes it. This chain links TRBV7-6 with TRBJ1-3; D possibly corresponds to TRBD1 (5 bases). The germline CDR1 and CDR2 sequences are SGHVS and FNYEAQ. CDR3 length: 15 residues. The V gene lost 5 bases and the J gene lost 2 bases, with 13 bases spanning the gap. Incomplete CDR3 DNA: TGTGCCAGCAGCCTAAGCCAGGGCCCTGGAAACACC. Its translation is CASSLSQGPGNT. The CDR3, in full, reads CASSLSQGPGNTIYF. The full variable domain, with the rest looked up from reference TRBV7-6 and TRBJ1-3, is GAGVSQSPRYKVTKRGQDVALRCDPISGHVSLYWYRQALGQGPEFLTYFNYEAQQDKSGLPNDRFSAERPEGSISTLTIQRTEQRDSAMYRCASSLSQGPGNTIYFGEGSWLTVV.

This clone came up many times. With the read ending 3 residues before the CDR3 end, the germline J gene is used to fill in that end. J is TRBJ2-1 and V is TRBV29-1; D unresolved. Germline loops: CDR1 SQVTM, CDR2 ANQGSEA. The CDR3 loop spans 14 amino acids. The V gene lost 4 bases and the J gene lost 0 bases, with 10 bases spanning the gap. The part of the CDR3 DNA that was read is TGCAGCGTTGTTTTGACTCTCTCCTACAATGAG. Protein product: CSVVLTLSYNE. The CDR3 in its entirety is CSVVLTLSYNEQFF.

Many counts were recorded for this clone. The read terminates 3 residues ahead of where the CDR3 ends, so the germline J gene completes it. The genes are TRBV30 and TRBJ1-4; no firm D call. Germline V lookup: CDR1 GTSNPN, CDR2 SVGIG (reference sequence). The ends were cut back, 4 bases at V and 4 bases at J, with 13 bases in the middle. This CDR3 has 14 amino acids. The CDR3 DNA, read in part, is TGTGCCTGGAAAAGGTACACCGTTAATGAAAAA. Its translation is CAWKRYTVNEK. The whole CDR3 protein reads CAWKRYTVNEKLFF. Full variable domain (missing parts from reference TRBV30 and TRBJ1-4): SQTIHQWPATLVQPVGSPLSLECTVEGTSNPNLYWYRQAAGRGLQLLFYSVGIGQISSEVPQNLSASRPQDRQFILSSKKLLLSDSGFYLCAWKRYTVNEKLFFGSGTQLSVL.

This clone showed up many times. The CDR3 is cut off 3 residues early in the read; its end comes from the germline J gene. The rearrangement uses TRBV7-6 and TRBJ2-7, with 7 nucleotides matching TRBD2. Per the germline V gene, CDR1 is SGHVS and CDR2 is FNYEAQ. V was pared by 0 bases and J by 6 bases, with 8 bases of the junction left unmatched. This CDR3 contains 15 residues. CDR3 DNA (partial): TGTGCCAGCAGCTTAGCATCTAGCGGTGGAGGCGAG. This sequence encodes CASSLASSGGGE. The full-length CDR3 reads as CASSLASSGGGEQYF. The full variable domain, with the rest looked up from reference TRBV7-6 and TRBJ2-7, is GAGVSQSPRYKVTKRGQDVALRCDPISGHVSLYWYRQALGQGPEFLTYFNYEAQQDKSGLPNDRFSAERPEGSISTLTIQRTEQRDSAMYRCASSLASSGGGEQYFGPGTRLTVT.

In its sample, this clone was seen many times. The CDR3 end is not reached by the read, which stops 3 residues before it; the germline J gene fills it in. V gene TRBV4-1 combines with J gene TRBJ2-3; D is perhaps TRBD1 (5 bases). The CDR3 is 17 residues long. V lost 0 bases to trimming and J lost 0 bases, with 13 bases between them. From germline, CDR1 is MGHRA and CDR2 YSYEKL. CDR3 DNA (partial): TGCGCCAGCAGCCAAGATGGGGCGGCTTCTAGCACAGATACG. Its protein product is CASSQDGAASSTDT. The CDR3 in its entirety is CASSQDGAASSTDTQYF.

This clone was found many times. Sequencing ends 3 residues short of the CDR3 end; the germline J gene provides the rest. V usage is TRBV19 and J usage is TRBJ2-2, with a tentative D call TRBD1 (6 bases). The germline V gene has CDR1 LNHDA and CDR2 SQIVND (reference sequence). Trimming took off 8 bases at V and 2 bases at J, with 15 bases between the two ends. This CDR3 contains 15 residues. The sequenced CDR3 bases are TGTGCCAGTGTTAGGACAGTCGGCAACACCGGGGAG. It is translated as CASVRTVGNTGE. The whole CDR3 protein reads CASVRTVGNTGELFF.

Many counts were recorded for this clone. The read stops 3 residues short of the end of the CDR3; the missing end is completed from the germline J gene. The chain recombines TRBV4-1 with TRBJ2-7, with 11 bases matching TRBD2. The CDR3 has 15 residues. Trimming cost V 6 bases and J 2 bases; bases outside gene matches: 6. The germline V gene encodes CDR1 MGHRA and CDR2 YSYEKL. The CDR3 bases that were read are TGCGCCAGCAGAAACCTAGCGGGAGGTCCCTACGAG. Protein product: CASRNLAGGPYE. The entire CDR3 protein is CASRNLAGGPYEQYF.